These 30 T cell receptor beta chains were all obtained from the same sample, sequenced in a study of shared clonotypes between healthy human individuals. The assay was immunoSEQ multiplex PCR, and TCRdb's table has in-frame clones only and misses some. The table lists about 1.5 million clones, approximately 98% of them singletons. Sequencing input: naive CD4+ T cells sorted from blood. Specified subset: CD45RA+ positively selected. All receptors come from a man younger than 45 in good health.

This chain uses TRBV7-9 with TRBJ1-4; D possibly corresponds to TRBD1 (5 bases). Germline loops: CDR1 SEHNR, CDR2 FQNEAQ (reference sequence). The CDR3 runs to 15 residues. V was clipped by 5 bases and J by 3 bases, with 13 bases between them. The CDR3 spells CASSPSGLANEKLFF. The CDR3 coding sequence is TGTGCCAGCAGCCCATCGGGACTTGCTAATGAAAAACTGTTTTTT.

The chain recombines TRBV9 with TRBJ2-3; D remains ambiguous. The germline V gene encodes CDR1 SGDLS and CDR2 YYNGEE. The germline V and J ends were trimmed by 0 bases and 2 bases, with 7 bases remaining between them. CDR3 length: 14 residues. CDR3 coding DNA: TGTGCCAGCAGCGTAGGACGGTTCACAGATACGCAGTATTTT. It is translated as CASSVGRFTDTQYF.

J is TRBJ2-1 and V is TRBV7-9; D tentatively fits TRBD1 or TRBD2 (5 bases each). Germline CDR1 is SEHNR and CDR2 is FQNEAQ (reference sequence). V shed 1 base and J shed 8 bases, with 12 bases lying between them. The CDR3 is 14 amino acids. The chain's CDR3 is CASSLGWDPYEQFF. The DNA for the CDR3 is TGTGCCAGCAGCTTAGGGTGGGACCCATATGAGCAGTTCTTC.

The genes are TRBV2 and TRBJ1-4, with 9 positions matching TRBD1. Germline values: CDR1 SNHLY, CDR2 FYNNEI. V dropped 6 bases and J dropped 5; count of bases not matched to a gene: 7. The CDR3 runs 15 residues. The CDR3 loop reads CASRAGTGLNEKLFF. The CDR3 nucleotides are TGTGCCAGCAGAGCCGGGACAGGGCTAAATGAAAAACTGTTTTTT.

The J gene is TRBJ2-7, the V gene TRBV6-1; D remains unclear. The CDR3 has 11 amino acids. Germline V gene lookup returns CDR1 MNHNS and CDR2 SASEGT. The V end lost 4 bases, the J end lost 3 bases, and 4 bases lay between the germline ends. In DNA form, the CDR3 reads TGTGCCAGCAGTGCCCACTACGAGCAGTACTTC. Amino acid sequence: CASSAHYEQYF.

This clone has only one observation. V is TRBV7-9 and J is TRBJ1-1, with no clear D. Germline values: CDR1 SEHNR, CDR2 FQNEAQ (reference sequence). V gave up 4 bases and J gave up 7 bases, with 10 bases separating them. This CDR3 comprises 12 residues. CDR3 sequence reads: CASSYLRGEAFF. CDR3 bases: TGTGCCAGCAGCTACCTCCGGGGTGAAGCTTTCTTT.

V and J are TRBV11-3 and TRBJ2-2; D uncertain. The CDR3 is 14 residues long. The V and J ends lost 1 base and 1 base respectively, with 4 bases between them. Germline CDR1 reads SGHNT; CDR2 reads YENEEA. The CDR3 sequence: CASSLGQNTGELFF. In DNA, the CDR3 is TGTGCCAGCAGCTTAGGTCAGAACACCGGGGAGCTGTTTTTT.

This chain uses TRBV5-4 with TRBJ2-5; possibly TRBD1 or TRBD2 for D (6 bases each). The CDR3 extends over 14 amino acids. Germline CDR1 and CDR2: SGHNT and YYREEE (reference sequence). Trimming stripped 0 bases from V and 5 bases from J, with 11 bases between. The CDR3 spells CASSLVRGEETQYF. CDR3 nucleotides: TGTGCCAGCAGCTTGGTAAGGGGGGAGGAGACCCAGTACTTC.

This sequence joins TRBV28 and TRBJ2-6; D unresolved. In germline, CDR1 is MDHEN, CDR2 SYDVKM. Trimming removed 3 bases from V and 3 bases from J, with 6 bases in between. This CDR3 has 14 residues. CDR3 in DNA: TGTGCCAGCAGTTTTGAGAGTGGGGCCAACGTCCTGACTTTC. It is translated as CASSFESGANVLTF.

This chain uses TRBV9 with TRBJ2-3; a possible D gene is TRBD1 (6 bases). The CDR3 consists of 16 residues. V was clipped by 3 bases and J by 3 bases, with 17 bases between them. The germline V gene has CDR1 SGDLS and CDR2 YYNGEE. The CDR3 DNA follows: TGTGCCAGCAGCGCACAGATCAGGGGATCGACAGATACGCAGTATTTT. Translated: CASSAQIRGSTDTQYF. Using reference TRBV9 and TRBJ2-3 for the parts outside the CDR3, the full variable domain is DSGVTQTPKHLITATGQRVTLRCSPRSGDLSVYWYQQSLDQGLQFLIQYYNGEERAKGNILERFSAQQFPDLHSELNLSSLELGDSALYFCASSAQIRGSTDTQYFGPGTRLTVL.

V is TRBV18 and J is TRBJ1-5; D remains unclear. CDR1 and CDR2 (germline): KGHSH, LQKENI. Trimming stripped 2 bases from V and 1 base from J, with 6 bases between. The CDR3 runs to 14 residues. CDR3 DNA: TGTGCCAGCTCACCATTACAGAGCAATCAGCCCCAGCATTTT. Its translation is CASSPLQSNQPQHF.

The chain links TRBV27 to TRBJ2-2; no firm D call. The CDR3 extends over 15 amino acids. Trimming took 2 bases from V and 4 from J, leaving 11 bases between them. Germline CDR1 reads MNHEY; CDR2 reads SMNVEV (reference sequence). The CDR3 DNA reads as TGTGCCAGCAGTTTACTGGGTCTCGGCACCGGGGAGCTGTTTTTT. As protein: CASSLLGLGTGELFF.

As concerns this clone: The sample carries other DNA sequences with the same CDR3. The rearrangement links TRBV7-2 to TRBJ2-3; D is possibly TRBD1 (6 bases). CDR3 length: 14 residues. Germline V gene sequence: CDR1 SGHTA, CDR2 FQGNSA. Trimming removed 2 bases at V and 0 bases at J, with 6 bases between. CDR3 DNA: TGTGCCAGCAGCTTAAGGGGGAGCACAGATACGCAGTATTTT. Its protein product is CASSLRGSTDTQYF.

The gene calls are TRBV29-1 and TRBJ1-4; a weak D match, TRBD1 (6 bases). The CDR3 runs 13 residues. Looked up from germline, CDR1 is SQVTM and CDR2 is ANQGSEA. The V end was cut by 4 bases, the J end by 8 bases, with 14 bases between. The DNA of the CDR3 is TGCAGCGTTGTGGAGACAGGCTCGGAAAAACTGTTTTTT. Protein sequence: CSVVETGSEKLFF.

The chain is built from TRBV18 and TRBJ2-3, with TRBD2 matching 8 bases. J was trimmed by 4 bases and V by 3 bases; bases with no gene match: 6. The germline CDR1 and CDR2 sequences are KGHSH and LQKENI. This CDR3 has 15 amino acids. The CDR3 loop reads CASSPGGARADTQYF. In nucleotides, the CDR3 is TGTGCCAGCTCACCCGGGGGGGCGAGGGCAGATACGCAGTATTTT. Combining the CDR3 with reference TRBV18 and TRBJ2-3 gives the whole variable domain NAGVMQNPRHLVRRRGQEARLRCSPMKGHSHVYWYRQLPEEGLKFMVYLQKENIIDESGMPKERFSAEFPKEGPSILRIQQVVRGDSAAYFCASSPGGARADTQYFGPGTRLTVL.

CDR3 DNA sequence: TGTGCCAGTAGTATAGATTCCGGGACTAGCCAAGCCTACGAGCAGTACTTC. Translated, it gives CASSIDSGTSQAYEQYF. The chain employs TRBV19 and TRBJ2-7, with TRBD2 identical over 9 bases. V lost 0 bases to trimming and J lost 2 bases; unmatched junction nucleotides: 8. This CDR3 contains 17 residues. Germline CDR1 is LNHDA and CDR2 is SQIVND (reference sequence).

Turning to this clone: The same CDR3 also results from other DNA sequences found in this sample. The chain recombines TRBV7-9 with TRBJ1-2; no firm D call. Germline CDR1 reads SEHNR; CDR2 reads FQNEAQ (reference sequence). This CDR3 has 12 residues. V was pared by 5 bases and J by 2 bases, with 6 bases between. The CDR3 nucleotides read TGTGCCAGCAGCCCAGAGAACTATGGCTACACCTTC. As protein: CASSPENYGYTF.

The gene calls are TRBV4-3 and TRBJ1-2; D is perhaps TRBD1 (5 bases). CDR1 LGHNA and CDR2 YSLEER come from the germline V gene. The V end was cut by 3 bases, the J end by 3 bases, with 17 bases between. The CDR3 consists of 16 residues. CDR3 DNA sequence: TGCGCCAGCAGCCACCCTGATGGAGGGGCAGACTATGGCTACACCTTC. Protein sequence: CASSHPDGGADYGYTF.

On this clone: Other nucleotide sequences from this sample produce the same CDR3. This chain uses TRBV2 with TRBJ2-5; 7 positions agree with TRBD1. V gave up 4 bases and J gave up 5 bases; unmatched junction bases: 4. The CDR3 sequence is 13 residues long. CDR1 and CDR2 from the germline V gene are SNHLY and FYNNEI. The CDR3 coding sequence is TGTGCCAGCAGTGCGACAGGGCCCGAGACCCAGTACTTC. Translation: CASSATGPETQYF.

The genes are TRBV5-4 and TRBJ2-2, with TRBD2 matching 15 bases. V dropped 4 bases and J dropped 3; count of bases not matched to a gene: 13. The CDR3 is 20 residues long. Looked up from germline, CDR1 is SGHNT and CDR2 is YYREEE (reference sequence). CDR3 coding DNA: TGTGCCAGCAGCGGTGCTGGACTAGCGGGAGGGTCGGGTGACACCGGGGAGCTGTTTTTT. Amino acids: CASSGAGLAGGSGDTGELFF. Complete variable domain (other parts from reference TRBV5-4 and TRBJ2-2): ETGVTQSPTHLIKTRGQQVTLRCSSQSGHNTVSWYQQALGQGPQFIFQYYREEENGRGNFPPRFSGLQFPNYSSELNVNALELDDSALYLCASSGAGLAGGSGDTGELFFGEGSRLTVL.

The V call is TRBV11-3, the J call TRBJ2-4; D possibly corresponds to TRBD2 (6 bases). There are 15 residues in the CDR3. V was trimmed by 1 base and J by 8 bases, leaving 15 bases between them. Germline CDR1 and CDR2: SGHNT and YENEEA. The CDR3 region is CASSLGSGQADIQYF. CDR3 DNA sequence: TGTGCCAGCAGCTTAGGGAGCGGGCAGGCAGACATTCAGTACTTC.

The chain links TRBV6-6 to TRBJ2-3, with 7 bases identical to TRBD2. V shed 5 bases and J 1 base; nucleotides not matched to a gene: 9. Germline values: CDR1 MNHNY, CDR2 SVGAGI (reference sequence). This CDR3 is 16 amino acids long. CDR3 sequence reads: CASSIAGRRGTDTQYF. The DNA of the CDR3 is TGTGCCAGCAGTATAGCGGGTCGAAGGGGCACAGATACGCAGTATTTT.

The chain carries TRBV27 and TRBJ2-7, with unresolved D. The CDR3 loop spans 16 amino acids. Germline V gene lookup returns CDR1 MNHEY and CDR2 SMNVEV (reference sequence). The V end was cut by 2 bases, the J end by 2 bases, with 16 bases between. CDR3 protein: CASSLMTKRHPYEQYF. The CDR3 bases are TGTGCCAGCAGTTTAATGACGAAGCGACACCCCTACGAGCAGTACTTC.

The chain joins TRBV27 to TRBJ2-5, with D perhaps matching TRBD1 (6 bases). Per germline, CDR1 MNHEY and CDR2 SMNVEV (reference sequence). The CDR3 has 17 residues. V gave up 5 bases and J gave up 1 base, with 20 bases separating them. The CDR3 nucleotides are TGTGCCAGCAGTCCAGTCCCTTTGGCAGGGGTCCAAGAGACCCAGTACTTC. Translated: CASSPVPLAGVQETQYF.

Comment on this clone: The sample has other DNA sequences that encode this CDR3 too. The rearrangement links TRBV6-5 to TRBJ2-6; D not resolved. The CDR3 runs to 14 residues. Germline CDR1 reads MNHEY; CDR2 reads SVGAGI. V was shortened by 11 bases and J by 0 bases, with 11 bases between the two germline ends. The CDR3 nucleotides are TGTGCCTCGTCCCGGAGCTCTGGGGCCAACGTCCTGACTTTC. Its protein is CASSRSSGANVLTF.

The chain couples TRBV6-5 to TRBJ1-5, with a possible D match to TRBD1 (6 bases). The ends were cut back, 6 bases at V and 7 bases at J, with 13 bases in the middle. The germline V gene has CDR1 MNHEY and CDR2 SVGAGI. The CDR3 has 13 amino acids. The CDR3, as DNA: TGTGCCAGCAGCAGGACAGTAAACCAGCCCCAGCATTTT. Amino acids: CASSRTVNQPQHF.

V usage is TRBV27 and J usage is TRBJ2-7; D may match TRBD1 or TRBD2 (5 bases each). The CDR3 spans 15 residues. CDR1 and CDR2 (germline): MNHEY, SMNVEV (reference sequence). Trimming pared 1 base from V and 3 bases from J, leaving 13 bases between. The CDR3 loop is CASSLLAERGYEQYF. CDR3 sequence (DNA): TGTGCCAGCAGTTTATTGGCCGAGAGGGGCTACGAGCAGTACTTC.

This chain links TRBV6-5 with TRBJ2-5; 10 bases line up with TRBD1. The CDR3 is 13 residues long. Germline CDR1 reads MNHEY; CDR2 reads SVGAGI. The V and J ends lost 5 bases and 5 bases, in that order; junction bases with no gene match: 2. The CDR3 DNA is TGTGCCAGCAGTCGACAGGGGGCCGAGACCCAGTACTTC. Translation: CASSRQGAETQYF.

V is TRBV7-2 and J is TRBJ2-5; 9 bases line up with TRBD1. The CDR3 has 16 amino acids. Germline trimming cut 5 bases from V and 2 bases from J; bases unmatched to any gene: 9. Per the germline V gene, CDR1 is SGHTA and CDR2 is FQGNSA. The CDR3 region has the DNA TGTGCCAGCAGCCCAACGACAGGGGGGTGGCAAGAGACCCAGTACTTC. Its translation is CASSPTTGGWQETQYF.

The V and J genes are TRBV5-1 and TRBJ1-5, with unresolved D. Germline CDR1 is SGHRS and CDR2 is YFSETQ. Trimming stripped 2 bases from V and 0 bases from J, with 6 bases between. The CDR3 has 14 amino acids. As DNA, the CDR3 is TGCGCCAGCAGCTTTGCACCTAGCAATCAGCCCCAGCATTTT. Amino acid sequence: CASSFAPSNQPQHF.